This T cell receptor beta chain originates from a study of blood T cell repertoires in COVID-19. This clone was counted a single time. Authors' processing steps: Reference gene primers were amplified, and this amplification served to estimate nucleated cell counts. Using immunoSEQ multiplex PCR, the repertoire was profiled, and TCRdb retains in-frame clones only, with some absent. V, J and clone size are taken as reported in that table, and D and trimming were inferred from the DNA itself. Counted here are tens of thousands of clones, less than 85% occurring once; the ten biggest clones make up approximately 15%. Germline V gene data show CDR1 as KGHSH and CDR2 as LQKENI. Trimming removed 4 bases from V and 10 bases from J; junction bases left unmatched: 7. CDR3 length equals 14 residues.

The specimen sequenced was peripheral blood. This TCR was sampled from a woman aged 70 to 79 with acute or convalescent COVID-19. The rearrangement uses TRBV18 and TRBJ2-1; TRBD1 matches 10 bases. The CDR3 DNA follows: TGTGCCAGCTCACTAGGGACAGGGGCCGAAGAGCAGTTCTTC. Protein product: CASSLGTGAEEQFF.